This passage covers 13 T cell receptor beta chains from one sample sequenced in a study of blood T cell repertoires in COVID-19. The data were produced by immunoSEQ multiplex PCR, yet TCRdb's version contains in-frame clones alone and is incomplete. The table has a few hundred thousand clones, 88% seen once. Material: PBMCs or T cells enriched from blood (not recorded which). Every receptor here comes from a woman in her late teens or twenties who had recovered from COVID-19.

The chain employs TRBV19 and TRBJ1-2; TRBD1 agrees at 10 bases. Unmatched junction bases numbered 8, after V lost 3 bases and J lost 4 bases. The germline V gene has CDR1 LNHDA and CDR2 SQIVND (reference sequence). The CDR3 sequence is 16 residues long. DNA of the CDR3: TGTGCCAGTAGTATGACCGGGACAGGGGACTTCTATGGCTACACCTTC. As protein: CASSMTGTGDFYGYTF.

V is TRBV5-4 and J is TRBJ1-1; tentative D call: TRBD1 (5 bases). The CDR3 runs 13 residues. Trimming removed 1 base at V and 5 bases at J, with 9 bases between. The V gene's germline CDR1 is SGHNT and CDR2 YYREEE (reference sequence). The CDR3 DNA reads as TGTGCCAGCAGCTTGAACCCAGGGACTGAAGCTTTCTTT. Protein sequence: CASSLNPGTEAFF.

The rearrangement uses TRBV11-2 and TRBJ2-7; D might be TRBD2 (6 bases). The CDR3 extends over 14 amino acids. CDR1 is SGHAT and CDR2 is FQNNGV in the germline V gene. V was clipped by 4 bases and J by 11 bases, with 21 bases between them. The CDR3 sequence is CASSSQAGGRDEYF. CDR3 nucleotide sequence: TGTGCCAGCAGCTCCCAGGCCGGGGGTCGGGACGAGTACTTC.

The chain recombines TRBV5-6 with TRBJ1-1; TRBD1 agrees at 9 bases. V lost 3 bases and J lost 4; bases outside the gene matches: 10. Germline loops: CDR1 SGHDT, CDR2 YYEEEE. This CDR3 is built from 16 residues. As DNA, the CDR3 is TGTGCCAGCAGCTCCGGGACAGGGTTACGAGGCACTGAAGCTTTCTTT. It encodes CASSSGTGLRGTEAFF.

This chain uses TRBV11-2 with TRBJ1-4, with 7 bases that match TRBD1. The CDR3 extends over 15 amino acids. In germline, CDR1 is SGHAT, CDR2 FQNNGV. The J segment lost 6 bases and the V segment lost 0 bases, leaving 4 bases of the junction unmatched. DNA for the CDR3: TGTGCCAGCAGCTTAGAAAGGGGGCGGCATGAAAAACTGTTTTTT. Translation: CASSLERGRHEKLFF.

The chain links TRBV9 to TRBJ2-7; perhaps TRBD1 as D (5 bases). The CDR3 is 13 residues long. Per germline, CDR1 SGDLS and CDR2 YYNGEE. Between the trimmed V and J ends, which lost 0 bases and 2 bases, there was a span of 6 bases. Here the CDR3 DNA reads TGTGCCAGCAGCGTAGGGGGCCCCTACGAGCAGTACTTC. Protein product: CASSVGGPYEQYF.

The count of this clone is one. The chain is built from TRBV7-9 and TRBJ1-2; perhaps TRBD1 as D (6 bases). V dropped 4 bases and J dropped 2 bases, with 11 bases sitting between them. Germline assignment: CDR1 SEHNR and CDR2 FQNEAQ (reference sequence). The CDR3 runs 14 residues. The CDR3 loop is CASSSRTENYGYTF. CDR3 DNA sequence: TGTGCCAGCAGCTCCCGGACAGAGAACTATGGCTACACCTTC.

The DNA of the CDR3 is TGTGCCAGCAGTTACCCGAAAACAGGGTACAATGAGCAGTTCTTC. This sequence encodes CASSYPKTGYNEQFF. This chain uses TRBV6-2 or TRBV6-3 with TRBJ2-1; maybe TRBD1 (6 bases). This CDR3 has 15 amino acids. Looked up from germline, CDR1 is MNHEY and CDR2 is SVGEGT. V shed 2 bases and J shed 4 bases, with 12 bases lying between them.

The rearrangement joins TRBV28 to TRBJ2-1; no definite D call. Trimming left V 1 base short and J 6 bases short, with 4 bases between. Germline CDR1 and CDR2: MDHEN and SYDVKM. This CDR3 has 12 residues. The CDR3 coding sequence is TGTGCCAGCAGTTTATCCGTCAATGAGCAGTTCTTC. The encoded protein is CASSLSVNEQFF.

The rearrangement joins TRBV11-2 to TRBJ1-2; possible D gene TRBD1, 6 bases. Germline assignment: CDR1 SGHAT and CDR2 FQNNGV. Between the trimmed V and J ends, which lost 1 base and 4 bases, there was a span of 16 bases. The CDR3 contains 16 residues. The CDR3 protein is CASSLVLGAGTYGYTF. The CDR3 region has the DNA TGTGCCAGCAGCTTAGTCCTGGGGGCAGGCACCTATGGCTACACCTTC.

V is TRBV9 and J is TRBJ2-1; perhaps TRBD2 as D (5 bases). This CDR3 has 13 amino acids. Germline V gene lookup returns CDR1 SGDLS and CDR2 YYNGEE. The V gene lost 0 bases and the J gene lost 15 bases, with 16 bases spanning the gap. The CDR3 here is CASSVVGRGESFF. CDR3 nucleotides: TGTGCCAGCAGCGTAGTTGGACGGGGAGAATCGTTCTTC.

This chain connects TRBV4-2 to TRBJ2-7; 10 bases agree with TRBD2. The germline CDR1 and CDR2 sequences are LGHNA and YNFKEQ. The CDR3 runs 16 residues. V shed 1 base, J shed 0 bases, and the junction held 3 bases outside the gene matches. CDR3: CASSQGLAGSSYEQYF. CDR3 nucleotides: TGTGCCAGCAGCCAAGGACTAGCGGGTTCCTCCTACGAGCAGTACTTC.

This rearrangement joins TRBV10-3 to TRBJ1-2, with 8 bases identical to TRBD1. The CDR3 covers 12 residues. V lost 6 bases to trimming and J lost 8 bases; unmatched junction nucleotides: 5. Germline V gene lookup returns CDR1 ENHRY and CDR2 SYGVKD. CDR3 sequence reads: CAISSTGDGYTF. CDR3 coding DNA: TGTGCCATCAGCTCGACAGGGGACGGCTACACCTTC.